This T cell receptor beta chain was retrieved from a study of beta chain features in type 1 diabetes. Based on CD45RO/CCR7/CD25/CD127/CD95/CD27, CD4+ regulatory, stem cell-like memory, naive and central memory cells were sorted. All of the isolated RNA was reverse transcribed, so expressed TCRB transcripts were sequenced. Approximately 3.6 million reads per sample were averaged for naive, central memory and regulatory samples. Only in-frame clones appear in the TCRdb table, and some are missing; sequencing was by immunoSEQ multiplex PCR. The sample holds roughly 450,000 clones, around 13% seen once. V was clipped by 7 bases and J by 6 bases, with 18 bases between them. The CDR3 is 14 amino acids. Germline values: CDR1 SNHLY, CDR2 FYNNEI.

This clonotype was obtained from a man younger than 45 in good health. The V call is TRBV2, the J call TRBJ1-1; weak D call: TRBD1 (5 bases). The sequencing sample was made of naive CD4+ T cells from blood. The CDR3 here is CASKGREYNAEAFF. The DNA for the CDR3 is TGTGCCAGCAAGGGCAGGGAGTATAACGCTGAAGCTTTCTTT. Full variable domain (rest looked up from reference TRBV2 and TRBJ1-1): EPEVTQTPSHQVTQMGQEVILRCVPISNHLYFYWYRQILGQKVEFLVSFYNNEISEKSEIFDDQFSVERPDGSNFTLKIRSTKLEDSAMYFCASKGREYNAEAFFGQGTRLTVV.